This record covers a single TCR beta chain. Its cognate antigen is unknown. It was with 60 Vbeta and 13 Jbeta primers that the PCR ran. Repertoires were generated with immunoSEQ multiplex PCR, while TCRdb's copy carries only in-frame clones and drops some. The table shows around 200,000 clones, with approximately 86% occurring only once. The sample comes from a study of cytomegalovirus exposure and HLA in healthy donors. General observations from the study: Most observed TCR sequences were rare, whereas some public TCRs were detected in many donors. Reportedly, diagnosis of cytomegalovirus status by the classifier showed high specificity and sensitivity.

Germline V gene data show CDR1 as MGHDK and CDR2 as SYGVNS. Germline trimming cut 3 bases from V and 5 bases from J; bases unmatched to any gene: 6. This CDR3 spans 14 amino acids. The TCR originated in a woman under 40 in good health and CMV-seronegative. This chain uses TRBV25-1 with TRBJ2-7; 8 bases are a match to TRBD1. Sequenced material: PBMCs. In DNA form, the CDR3 reads TGTGCCAGCAGTGAGGGGCAGGGGGCCCACGAGCAGTACTTC. Protein sequence: CASSEGQGAHEQYF.